The rows below give T cell receptor beta chains drawn from one sample of a study of Graves' ophthalmopathy and Graves' hyperthyroidism. TCRdb called the multiplex PCR reads again in MiXCR, with one record for every CDR3 protein. Of 600,000 to 950,000 distinct CDR3 sequences listed, roughly two fifths are singletons. The sample comprised peripheral blood. The origin of the receptors is an adult man with Graves' ophthalmopathy. Both conserved end residues are part of each CDR3. A D gene is named only where the DNA matches it firmly. Clone size is stated in some rows and not others, as once, few, many or a class when expanded.

j_gene	abundance	len	v_gene	d_gene	CDR3nt	CDR3aa
TRBJ2-7	many	14	TRBV7-2	TRBD2	TGTGCCAGCAGCCCCGGGACTAGCGATCCCGAGCAGTACTTC	CASSPGTSDPEQYF
TRBJ1-1	many	15	TRBV19	.	TGTGCCAGTAGTATAGCCCGGCCGTGGGACACTGAAGCTTTCTTT	CASSIARPWDTEAFF
TRBJ1-5	few	15	TRBV12-3/TRBV12-4	.	TGTGCCAGCAGACCGTGGGGCAATAGCAATCAGCCCCAGCATTTT	CASRPWGNSNQPQHF
TRBJ2-2	.	10	TRBV11-1	.	TGTGCCTTGTCTACCGGGGAGCTGTTTTTT	CALSTGELFF
TRBJ1-2	many	13	TRBV9	.	TGTGCCAGCAGCGTAGGGTCAGACTATGGCTACACCTTC	CASSVGSDYGYTF
TRBJ2-7	few	15	TRBV7-2	.	TGTGCCAGCAGCTCCCGAAGTTTGGGCTCCTACGAGCAGTACTTC	CASSSRSLGSYEQYF
TRBJ2-7	few	15	TRBV29-1	TRBD1	TGCAGCGTTGAAGATGGGCGGACAGGGGCAGATACGCAGTACTTC	CSVEDGRTGADTQYF
TRBJ1-1	few	14	TRBV20-1	.	TGCAGTGCGCAGCCGGGACACTTGAACACTGAAGCTTTCTTT	CSAQPGHLNTEAFF
TRBJ1-2	.	10	TRBV2	.	TGTGCCAGCAATCGCTATGGCTACACCTTC	CASNRYGYTF
TRBJ2-7	.	13	TRBV2	.	TGTGCCAGCAGCCCCGCAAGACATGGCGAGCAGTACTTC	CASSPARHGEQYF
TRBJ2-5	many	16	TRBV10-1	TRBD2	TGCGCCAGCAGTGCGGACCTAGCGGGGGGGGCACAGACCCAGTACTTC	CASSADLAGGAQTQYF
TRBJ1-3	few	15	TRBV12-3/TRBV12-4	.	TGTGCCAGCAGTTTTAGGTCTGGTACTGGAAACACCATATATTTT	CASSFRSGTGNTIYF
TRBJ1-2	few	15	TRBV20-1	.	TGCAGTGCTAGAGATCCGGGACATCCTAACTATGGCTACACCTTC	CSARDPGHPNYGYTF
TRBJ1-2	.	14	TRBV15	TRBD1	TGTGCCACCAGCAGCCCGGGACAGAACTATGGCTACACCTTC	CATSSPGQNYGYTF
TRBJ2-7	few	14	TRBV29-1	.	TGCAGCGTGGAAGTTACAGGGCTGACTCACGAGCAGTACTTC	CSVEVTGLTHEQYF
TRBJ2-5	few	14	TRBV19	.	TGTGCCAGTAGTATAGGACAGCTAGGCGGGACCCAGTACTTC	CASSIGQLGGTQYF
TRBJ1-2	.	15	TRBV7-2	.	TGTGCCAGCAGCCAAGATTCGTTGGCAGGGCGAGGCTACACCTTC	CASSQDSLAGRGYTF
TRBJ1-6	.	16	TRBV12-3/TRBV12-4	TRBD1	TGTGCCAGCAGTTTAATCGGCAGGGGGGCTAATTCACCCCTCCACTTT	CASSLIGRGANSPLHF
TRBJ2-2	.	11	TRBV12-3/TRBV12-4	.	TGTGCCAGCAGGGACACCCGGGAGCTGTTTTTT	CASRDTRELFF
TRBJ1-1	.	15	TRBV7-9	TRBD1	TGTGCCAGCAGCTTTGACAGGGCCAAGAACACTGAAGCTTTCTTT	CASSFDRAKNTEAFF
TRBJ1-1	many	13	TRBV7-6	.	TGTGCCAGCAGCTTGTACAAGGGCTCTGAAGCTTTCTTT	CASSLYKGSEAFF
TRBJ2-7	.	14	TRBV7-2	TRBD1	TGTGCCAGCAGCTTAAAGTGGCAGGGGGCCGAGCAGTACTTC	CASSLKWQGAEQYF
TRBJ2-2	.	15	TRBV7-9	.	TGTGCCAGCAGCGGGGACAACCTGAACACCGGGGAGCTGTTTTTT	CASSGDNLNTGELFF
TRBJ1-5	.	14	TRBV2	.	TGTGCCATCAGTGACGCTGGGACACATCAGCCCCAGCATTTT	CAISDAGTHQPQHF
TRBJ2-5	.	17	TRBV12-3/TRBV12-4	TRBD2	TGTACCAGCAGCCAACGTCGAGCGGGGGGGCGACAAGAGACCCAGTACTTC	CTSSQRRAGGRQETQYF
TRBJ1-1	few	16	TRBV7-9	TRBD1	TGTGCCAGCAGCCCCCCGGACAGGGGCTTGAACACTGAAGCTTTCTTT	CASSPPDRGLNTEAFF
TRBJ2-5	many	14	TRBV2	TRBD1	TGTGCCAGCAAGCCGAGACAGGGGCAAGAGACCCAGTACTTC	CASKPRQGQETQYF
TRBJ2-5	.	12	TRBV29-1	.	TGCAGCGTTGGCGGTGGGGTGAAGACCCAGTACTTC	CSVGGGVKTQYF
TRBJ1-5	.	15	TRBV7-9	.	TGTGCCAGCAGCTTACAGGGAGAGCGCAATCAGCCCCAGCATTTT	CASSLQGERNQPQHF
TRBJ2-5	many	14	TRBV7-9	TRBD1	TGTGCTAGCAGTTTGGACAGGGGGCAAGAGACCCAGTACTTC	CASSLDRGQETQYF
TRBJ1-5	.	13	TRBV20-1	.	TGCAGTGTGGGGACTGGGGTACATCAGCCCCAGCATTTT	CSVGTGVHQPQHF
TRBJ2-3	.	13	TRBV7-3	.	TGTGCCAGCAGCCGGGAAATCACAGATACGCAGTATTTT	CASSREITDTQYF
TRBJ2-2	many	13	TRBV7-9	.	TGTGCCAGCAGCTTAGTTCTCTCCGGGGAGCTGTTTTTT	CASSLVLSGELFF
TRBJ1-4	.	13	TRBV25-1	.	TGTGCCAGCAGTTCGACCTCCAATGAAAAACTGTTTTTT	CASSSTSNEKLFF
TRBJ2-7	few	15	TRBV14	TRBD2	TGTGCCAGCAGCCAAAGGGGACTAAGCAAAATCGAGCAGTACTTC	CASSQRGLSKIEQYF
TRBJ2-1	few	15	TRBV7-9	.	TGTGCCAGCAGTTCACCGCAGAGCTCCTACAATGAGCAGTTCTTC	CASSSPQSSYNEQFF
TRBJ2-2	.	15	TRBV29-1	TRBD2	TGCAGCGCCTTCCGGACTAGCGGGATAGCCGGGGAGCTGTTTTTT	CSAFRTSGIAGELFF
TRBJ1-1	.	15	TRBV29-1	TRBD1	TGCAGCGTCGACCTAGGCAGGGGGGTCGTCACTGAAGCTTTCTTT	CSVDLGRGVVTEAFF
TRBJ2-5	.	13	TRBV29-1	.	TGCAGCGCAGGGCACACCGGGGGAGAGACCCAGTACTTC	CSAGHTGGETQYF
TRBJ1-1	.	15	TRBV5-1	TRBD1	TGCGCCAGCAGCCTAGGACAGGGGGCGCATACTGAAGCTTTCTTT	CASSLGQGAHTEAFF
TRBJ1-6	.	15	TRBV11-2	TRBD1	TGTGCCAGCAGCGATAGGGACAGGGAGGATTCACCCCTCCACTTT	CASSDRDREDSPLHF
TRBJ2-5	many	13	TRBV2	.	TGTGCCAGCGGGAATCCCCCGGGAGAGACCCAGTACTTC	CASGNPPGETQYF
TRBJ1-6	few	15	TRBV20-1	.	TGCAGTGCTACACGAACACAGGGTCTCGATTCACCCCTCCACTTT	CSATRTQGLDSPLHF
TRBJ1-2	many	15	TRBV19	.	TGTGCCAGTAGTACCCAGGCAAAGGGGCCTTTTGGCTACACCTTC	CASSTQAKGPFGYTF
TRBJ1-6	few	15	TRBV7-9	TRBD1	TGTGCCAGCAGCCAGGGGGCGAGTAATAATTCACCCCTCCACTTT	CASSQGASNNSPLHF
TRBJ2-7	.	10	TRBV28	.	TGTGCCAGCAGTCACTACGAGTTGTACTTC	CASSHYELYF
TRBJ1-2	many	14	TRBV7-2	TRBD1	TGTGCCAGCAGCTTAGGCAGGGGGGGTCGGGGCTACACCTTC	CASSLGRGGRGYTF
TRBJ2-7	few	18	TRBV14	TRBD2	TGTGCCAGCAGCCAAGTCCCCCCTCCAGGGAACGTAGCGGGCGAGCAGTACTTC	CASSQVPPPGNVAGEQYF
TRBJ1-2	.	14	TRBV20-1	TRBD1	TGCAGTGCTAGACCGACAGGGAACCACTATGGCTACACCTTC	CSARPTGNHYGYTF
TRBJ1-2	few	13	TRBV6-7	.	TGTGCCAGCAGCAAGCCAGGGAGATATGGCTACACCTTC	CASSKPGRYGYTF
TRBJ2-7	few	15	TRBV7-9	TRBD1	TGTGCCAGCAGGCAGCCGGGACAGGGTACCTACGAGCAGTACTTC	CASRQPGQGTYEQYF
TRBJ2-7	.	14	TRBV6-4	.	TGTGCCATCAGCCTAAACAGGGCGGGCTACGAGCAGTACTTC	CAISLNRAGYEQYF
TRBJ2-1	.	15	TRBV25-1	TRBD2	TGTGCCAGCAGTGATTCCCGGGAGGCCTACAATGAGCAGTTCTTC	CASSDSREAYNEQFF